This TCR beta chain was documented in a study of cytomegalovirus exposure and HLA in healthy donors. Notes on the study in general: It was in a later analysis that TCR association rates were seen to vary by HLA locus, highest for DRB1 and lowest for HLA-C. Trimming of TCR beta V- and J-genes showed a link, identified in a later analysis, to a missense DCLRE1C variant.

The length of the CDR3 is 18 residues. J gave up 0 bases and V 4 bases, and 8 bases lay outside the gene matches. The V gene's germline CDR1 is MGHRA and CDR2 YSYEKL. The PCR used 60 Vbeta and 13 Jbeta primers. The protocol was immunoSEQ multiplex PCR, while the TCRdb copy is restricted to in-frame clones and leaves out a portion. The data show about 120,000 clones, 60% to 85% seen once. On this clone itself: The antigen is unknown.

Sequencing was carried out using PBMCs. The chain uses TRBV4-1 and TRBJ2-6; 8 bases line up with TRBD1. This sequence was found in a woman in her thirties in good health and CMV-seropositive. The CDR3 region has the DNA TGCGCCAGCAGCCCTAAGACAGGGGTGAACTCTGGGGCCAACGTCCTGACTTTC. Translation gives CASSPKTGVNSGANVLTF.